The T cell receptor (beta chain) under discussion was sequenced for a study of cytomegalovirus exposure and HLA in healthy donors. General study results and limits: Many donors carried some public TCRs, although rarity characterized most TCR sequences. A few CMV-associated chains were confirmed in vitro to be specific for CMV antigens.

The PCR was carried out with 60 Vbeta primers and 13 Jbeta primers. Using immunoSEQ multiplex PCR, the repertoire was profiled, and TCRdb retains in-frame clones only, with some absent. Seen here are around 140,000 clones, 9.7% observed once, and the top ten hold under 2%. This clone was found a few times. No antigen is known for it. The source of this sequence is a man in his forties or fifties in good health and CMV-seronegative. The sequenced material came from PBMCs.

The CDR3 here is CASSSQGAAGANVLTF. For the CDR3, the DNA is TGTGCCAGCAGCTCACAGGGGGCAGCTGGGGCCAACGTCCTGACTTTC. The chain is built from TRBV13 and TRBJ2-6; 9 bases are a match to TRBD1. CDR1 and CDR2 from the germline V gene are PRHDT and FYEKMQ (reference sequence). After removal of 4 bases from V and 2 bases from J, the junction contained 3 bases not matched to a gene. The CDR3 extends over 16 amino acids. Full variable domain (outside the CDR3, taken from reference TRBV13 and TRBJ2-6): AAGVIQSPRHLIKEKRETATLKCYPIPRHDTVYWYQQGPGQDPQFLISFYEKMQSDKGSIPDRFSAQQFSDYHSELNMSSLELGDSALYFCASSSQGAAGANVLTFGAGSRLTVL.